This T cell receptor (beta chain) was identified during a study of cytomegalovirus exposure and HLA in healthy donors. Findings of the study overall: V- and J-gene trimming of TCR beta was linked (in a later analysis) to a missense DCLRE1C variant. Some segments of the V type, notably TRBV6-2 and TRBV6-3, were excluded as indistinguishable.

This CDR3 spans 19 amino acids. The PCR used 60 Vbeta and 13 Jbeta primers. Assay: immunoSEQ multiplex PCR; the TCRdb copy retains only in-frame clones and omits some. The sample has over 150,000 clones; roughly nine tenths are singletons. This clone occurred once. What it binds is unknown. The sequencing sample was made of PBMCs. This chain links TRBV21-1 with TRBJ1-5. TRBV21-1 is labeled a pseudogene. This TCR came from a woman younger than 45 in good health and CMV-seronegative. The CDR3 nucleotides read TGTGCCAGCAGCAAAGAATATGTGATGCGGGTCGGGAGCAATCAGCCCCAGCATTTT. It is translated as CASSKEYVMRVGSNQPQHF.